This T cell receptor beta chain was captured by sequencing in a study of blood T cell repertoires in COVID-19. In the study overall: From the United States, Italy and Spain came samples of acute and convalescent COVID-19.

Seattle enrolled patients during active infection and tracked them longitudinally. In the study's own analysis: Using reference gene primer amplification, nucleated cell counts were estimated. Here immunoSEQ multiplex PCR was the method, and the copy in TCRdb shows in-frame clones only, minus some. That table gives V, J and clone size, and the DNA gave D and trimming. The table includes some 350,000 clones, roughly nine tenths detected once. The germline V gene encodes CDR1 LGHDT and CDR2 YNNKEL (reference sequence). V was clipped by 1 base and J by 4 bases; unmatched bases: 11. The CDR3 is made up of 17 amino acids.

The rearrangement uses TRBV3-1 (or the pseudogene TRBV3-2) and TRBJ1-2; 8 bases are shared with TRBD1. The sequence derives from a woman aged 25-40 years with COVID-19, enrolled during active disease. The sample comprised peripheral blood. CDR3 loop: CASSQGPLGQGSYGYTF. CDR3 sequence (DNA): TGTGCCAGCAGCCAAGGTCCCTTAGGACAGGGTAGCTATGGCTACACCTTC.